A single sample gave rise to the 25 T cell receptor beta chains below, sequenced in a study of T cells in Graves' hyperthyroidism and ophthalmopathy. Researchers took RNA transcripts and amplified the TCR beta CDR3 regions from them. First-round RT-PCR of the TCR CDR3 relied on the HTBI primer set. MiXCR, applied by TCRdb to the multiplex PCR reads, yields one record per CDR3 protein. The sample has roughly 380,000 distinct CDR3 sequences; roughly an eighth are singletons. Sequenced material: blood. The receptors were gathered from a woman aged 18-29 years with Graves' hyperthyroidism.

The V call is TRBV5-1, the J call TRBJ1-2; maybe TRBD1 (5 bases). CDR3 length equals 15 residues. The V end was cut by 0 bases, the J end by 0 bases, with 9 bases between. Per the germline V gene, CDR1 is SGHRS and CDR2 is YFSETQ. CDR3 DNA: TGCGCCAGCAGCTTGGAGGGGCATACTAACTATGGCTACACCTTC. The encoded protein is CASSLEGHTNYGYTF.

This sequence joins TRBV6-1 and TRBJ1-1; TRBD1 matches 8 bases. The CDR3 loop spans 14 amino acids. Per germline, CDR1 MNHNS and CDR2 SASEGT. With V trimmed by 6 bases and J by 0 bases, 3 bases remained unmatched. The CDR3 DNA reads TGTGCCAGCAGCGACAGGGGAATGAACACTGAAGCTTTCTTT. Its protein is CASSDRGMNTEAFF.

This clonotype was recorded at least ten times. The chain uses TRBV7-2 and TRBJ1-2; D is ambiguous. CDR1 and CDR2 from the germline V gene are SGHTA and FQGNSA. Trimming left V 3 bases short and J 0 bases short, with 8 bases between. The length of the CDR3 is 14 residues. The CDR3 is CASSLSRTNYGYTF. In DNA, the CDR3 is TGTGCCAGCAGCTTGAGCAGGACTAACTATGGCTACACCTTC.

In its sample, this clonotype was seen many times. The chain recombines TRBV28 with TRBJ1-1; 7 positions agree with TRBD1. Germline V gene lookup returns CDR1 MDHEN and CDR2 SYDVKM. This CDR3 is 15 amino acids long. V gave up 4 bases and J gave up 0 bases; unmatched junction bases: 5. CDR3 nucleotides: TGTGCCAGCAGTTGGACAGGCCTTATGAACACTGAAGCTTTCTTT. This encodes CASSWTGLMNTEAFF. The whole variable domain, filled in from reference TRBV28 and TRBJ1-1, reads DVKVTQSSRYLVKRTGEKVFLECVQDMDHENMFWYRQDPGLGLRLIYFSYDVKMKEKGDIPEGYSVSREKKERFSLILESASTNQTSMYLCASSWTGLMNTEAFFGQGTRLTVV.

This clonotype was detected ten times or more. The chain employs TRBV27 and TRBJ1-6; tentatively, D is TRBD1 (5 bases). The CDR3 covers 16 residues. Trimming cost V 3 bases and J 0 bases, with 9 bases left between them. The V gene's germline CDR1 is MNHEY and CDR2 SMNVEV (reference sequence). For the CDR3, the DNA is TGTGCCAGCAGTTTGGGACGGAGCTCCTATAATTCACCCCTCCACTTT. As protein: CASSLGRSSYNSPLHF.

CDR3 sequence: CASSLTSGNLREQFF. CDR3 sequence (DNA): TGTGCCAGCAGTTTGACTAGCGGGAACTTGCGTGAGCAGTTCTTC. The chain links TRBV28 to TRBJ2-1; 11 bases align to TRBD2. The CDR3 is 15 amino acids. Trimming at V came to 3 bases and at J to 9 bases, leaving 7 bases not matched to a gene. Germline V gene sequence: CDR1 MDHEN, CDR2 SYDVKM.

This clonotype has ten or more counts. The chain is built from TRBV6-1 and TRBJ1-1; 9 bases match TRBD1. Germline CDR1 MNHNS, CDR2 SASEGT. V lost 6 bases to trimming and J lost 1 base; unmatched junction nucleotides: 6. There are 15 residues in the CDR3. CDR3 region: CASRTMDRGNTEAFF. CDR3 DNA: TGTGCCAGCAGGACCATGGACAGGGGGAACACTGAAGCTTTCTTT.

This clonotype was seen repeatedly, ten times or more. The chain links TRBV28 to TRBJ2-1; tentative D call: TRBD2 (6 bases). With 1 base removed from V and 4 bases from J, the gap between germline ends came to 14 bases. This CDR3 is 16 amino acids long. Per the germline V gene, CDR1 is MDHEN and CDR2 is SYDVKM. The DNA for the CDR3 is TGTGCCAGCAGTTTATTGCCCGGGAGCCCATACAATGAGCAGTTCTTC. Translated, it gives CASSLLPGSPYNEQFF.

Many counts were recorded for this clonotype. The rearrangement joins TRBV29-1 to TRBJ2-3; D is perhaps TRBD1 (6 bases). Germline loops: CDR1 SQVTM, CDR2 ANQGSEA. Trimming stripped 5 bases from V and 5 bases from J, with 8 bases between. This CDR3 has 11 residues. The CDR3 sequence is CSVTQGDTQYF. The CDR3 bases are TGCAGCGTTACACAGGGAGATACGCAGTATTTT.

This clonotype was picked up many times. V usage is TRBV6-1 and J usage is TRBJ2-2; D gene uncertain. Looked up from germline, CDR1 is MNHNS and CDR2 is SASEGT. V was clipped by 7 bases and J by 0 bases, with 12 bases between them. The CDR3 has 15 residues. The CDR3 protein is CASIGQASNTGELFF. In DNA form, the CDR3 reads TGTGCCAGCATTGGGCAAGCATCGAACACCGGGGAGCTGTTTTTT.

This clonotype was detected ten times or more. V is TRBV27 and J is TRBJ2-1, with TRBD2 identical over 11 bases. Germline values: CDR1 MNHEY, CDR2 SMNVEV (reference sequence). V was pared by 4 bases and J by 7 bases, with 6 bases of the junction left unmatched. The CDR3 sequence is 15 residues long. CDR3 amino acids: CASSSTSGSGNEQFF. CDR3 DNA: TGTGCCAGCAGTTCCACTAGCGGGAGTGGGAATGAGCAGTTCTTC.

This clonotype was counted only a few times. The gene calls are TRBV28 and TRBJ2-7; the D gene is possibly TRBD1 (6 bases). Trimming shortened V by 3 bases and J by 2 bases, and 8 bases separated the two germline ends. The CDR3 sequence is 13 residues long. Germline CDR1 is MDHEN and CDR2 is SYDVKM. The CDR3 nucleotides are TGTGCCAGCAGTTTTCGGGACACCTACGAGCAGTACTTC. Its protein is CASSFRDTYEQYF. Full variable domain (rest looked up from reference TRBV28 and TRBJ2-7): DVKVTQSSRYLVKRTGEKVFLECVQDMDHENMFWYRQDPGLGLRLIYFSYDVKMKEKGDIPEGYSVSREKKERFSLILESASTNQTSMYLCASSFRDTYEQYFGPGTRLTVT.

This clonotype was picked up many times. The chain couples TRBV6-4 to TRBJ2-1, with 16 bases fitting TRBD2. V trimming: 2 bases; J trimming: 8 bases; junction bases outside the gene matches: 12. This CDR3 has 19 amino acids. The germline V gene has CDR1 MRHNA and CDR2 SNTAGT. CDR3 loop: CASSDPGLAGGPPADEQFF. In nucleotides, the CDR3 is TGTGCCAGCAGTGACCCGGGACTAGCGGGAGGGCCCCCGGCCGATGAGCAGTTCTTC.

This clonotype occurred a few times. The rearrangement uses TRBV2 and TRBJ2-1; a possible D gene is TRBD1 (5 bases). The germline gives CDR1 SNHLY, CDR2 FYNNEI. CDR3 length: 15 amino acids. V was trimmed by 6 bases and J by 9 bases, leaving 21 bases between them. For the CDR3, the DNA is TGTGCCAGCAGCAAAGACAGCGACACTGACATTGAGCAGTTCTTC. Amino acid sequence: CASSKDSDTDIEQFF. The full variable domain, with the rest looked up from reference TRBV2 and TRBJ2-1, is EPEVTQTPSHQVTQMGQEVILRCVPISNHLYFYWYRQILGQKVEFLVSFYNNEISEKSEIFDDQFSVERPDGSNFTLKIRSTKLEDSAMYFCASSKDSDTDIEQFFGPGTRLTVL.

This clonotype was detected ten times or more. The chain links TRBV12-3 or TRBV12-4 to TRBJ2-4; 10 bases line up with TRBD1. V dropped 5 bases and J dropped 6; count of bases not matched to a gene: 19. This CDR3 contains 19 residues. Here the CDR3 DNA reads TGTGCCAGCAGTACTCCCGGGACAGGGGAGGGCCCAGGGGCAAACATTCAGTACTTC. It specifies CASSTPGTGEGPGANIQYF.

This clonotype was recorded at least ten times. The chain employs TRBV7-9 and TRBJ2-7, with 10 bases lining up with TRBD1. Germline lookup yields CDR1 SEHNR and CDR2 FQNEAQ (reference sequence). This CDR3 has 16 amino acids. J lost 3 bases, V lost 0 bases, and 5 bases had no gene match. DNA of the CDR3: TGTGCCAGCAGCTTAGCACCGGGACAGGGGCTCTACGAGCAGTACTTC. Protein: CASSLAPGQGLYEQYF.

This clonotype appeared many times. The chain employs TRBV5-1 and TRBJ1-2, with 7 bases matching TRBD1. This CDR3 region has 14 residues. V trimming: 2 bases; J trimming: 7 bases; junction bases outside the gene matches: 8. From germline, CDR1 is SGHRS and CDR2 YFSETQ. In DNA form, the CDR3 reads TGCGCCAGCAGCTTAGGACAGGCGACTAGTGGCTACACCTTC. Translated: CASSLGQATSGYTF. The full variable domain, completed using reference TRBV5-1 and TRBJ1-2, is KAGVTQTPRYLIKTRGQQVTLSCSPISGHRSVSWYQQTPGQGLQFLFEYFSETQRNKGNFPGRFSGRQFSNSRSEMNVSTLELGDSALYLCASSLGQATSGYTFGSGTRLTVV.

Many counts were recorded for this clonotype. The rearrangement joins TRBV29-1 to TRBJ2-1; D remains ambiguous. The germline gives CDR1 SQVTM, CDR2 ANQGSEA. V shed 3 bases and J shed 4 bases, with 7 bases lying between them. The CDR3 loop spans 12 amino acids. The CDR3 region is CSVEAIYNEQFF. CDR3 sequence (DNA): TGCAGCGTTGAGGCCATATACAATGAGCAGTTCTTC.

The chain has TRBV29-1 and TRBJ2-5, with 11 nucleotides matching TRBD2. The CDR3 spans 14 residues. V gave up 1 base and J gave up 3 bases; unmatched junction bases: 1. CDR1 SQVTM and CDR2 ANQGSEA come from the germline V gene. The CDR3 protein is CSVEASGRKETQYF. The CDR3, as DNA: TGCAGCGTTGAAGCTAGCGGGAGGAAAGAGACCCAGTACTTC.

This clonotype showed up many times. The CDR3 reads CATSRGWGTNEKLFF. CDR3 sequence (DNA): TGTGCCACCAGCAGAGGGTGGGGGACGAATGAAAAACTGTTTTTT. The rearrangement links TRBV15 to TRBJ1-4; a possible D gene is TRBD1 (5 bases). With 1 base removed from V and 5 bases from J, the gap between germline ends came to 11 bases. CDR1 and CDR2 (germline): LNHNV, YYDKDF (reference sequence). The CDR3 is 15 amino acids.

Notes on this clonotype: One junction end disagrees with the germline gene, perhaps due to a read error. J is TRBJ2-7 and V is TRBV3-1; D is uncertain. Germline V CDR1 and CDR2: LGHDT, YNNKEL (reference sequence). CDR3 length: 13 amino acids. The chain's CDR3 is CVSSQRQTYKQYF. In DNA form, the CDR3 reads TGTGTCAGCAGCCAAAGGCAAACCTACAAGCAGTACTTC.

The CDR3 DNA sequence: TGCGCCAGCAGCTTCTCTAATTCCTACGAGCAGTACTTC. Its translation: CASSFSNSYEQYF. The chain is built from TRBV5-1 and TRBJ2-7; D remains ambiguous. This CDR3 contains 13 residues. Per germline, CDR1 SGHRS and CDR2 YFSETQ. Trimming took off 2 bases at V and 1 base at J, with 7 bases between the two ends.

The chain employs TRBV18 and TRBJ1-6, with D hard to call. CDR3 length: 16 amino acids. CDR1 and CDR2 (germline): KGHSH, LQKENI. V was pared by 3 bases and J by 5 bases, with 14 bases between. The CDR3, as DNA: TGTGCCAGCTCACCCCAACGGCCTCGGGATAATTCACCCCTCCACTTT. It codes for CASSPQRPRDNSPLHF.

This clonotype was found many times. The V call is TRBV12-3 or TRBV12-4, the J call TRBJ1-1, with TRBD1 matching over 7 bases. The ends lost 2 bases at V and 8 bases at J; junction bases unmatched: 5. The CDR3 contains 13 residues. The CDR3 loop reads CASSLTGEGEAFF. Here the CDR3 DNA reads TGTGCCAGCAGTTTAACAGGGGAGGGGGAAGCTTTCTTT.

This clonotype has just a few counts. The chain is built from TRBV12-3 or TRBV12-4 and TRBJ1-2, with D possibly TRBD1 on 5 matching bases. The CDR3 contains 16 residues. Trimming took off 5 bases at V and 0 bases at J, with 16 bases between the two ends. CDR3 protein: CASSPLDRTPNYGYTF. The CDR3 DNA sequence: TGTGCCAGCAGTCCCCTCGACAGAACCCCTAACTATGGCTACACCTTC.